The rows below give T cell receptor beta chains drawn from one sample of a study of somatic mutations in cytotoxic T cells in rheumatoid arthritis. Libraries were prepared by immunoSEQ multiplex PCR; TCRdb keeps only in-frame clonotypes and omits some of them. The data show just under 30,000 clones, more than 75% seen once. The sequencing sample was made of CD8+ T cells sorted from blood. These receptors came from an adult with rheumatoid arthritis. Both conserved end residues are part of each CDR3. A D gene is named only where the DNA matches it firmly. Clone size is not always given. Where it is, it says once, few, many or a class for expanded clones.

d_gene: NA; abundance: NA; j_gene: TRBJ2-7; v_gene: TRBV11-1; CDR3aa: CASSPEWDTYEQYF; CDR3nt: TGTGCCAGCAGCCCCGAGTGGGATACCTACGAGCAGTACTTC
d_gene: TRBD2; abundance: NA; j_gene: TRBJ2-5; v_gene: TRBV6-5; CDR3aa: CASSRTSGGQETQYF; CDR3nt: TGTGCCAGCAGTCGGACTAGCGGGGGCCAAGAGACCCAGTACTTC
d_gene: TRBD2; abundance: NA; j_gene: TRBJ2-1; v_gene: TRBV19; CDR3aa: CASSLLAGDYNEQFF; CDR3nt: TGTGCCAGTAGTCTACTAGCGGGAGACTACAATGAGCAGTTCTTC
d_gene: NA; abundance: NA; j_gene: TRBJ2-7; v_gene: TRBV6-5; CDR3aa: CASSYSYTGEQCF; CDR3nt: TGTGCCAGCAGTTACTCGTATACCGGCGAGCAGTGCTTC
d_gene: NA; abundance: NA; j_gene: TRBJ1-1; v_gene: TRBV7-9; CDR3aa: CASSLGGTPEAFF; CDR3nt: TGTGCCAGCAGCCTGGGGGGGACCCCTGAAGCTTTCTTT
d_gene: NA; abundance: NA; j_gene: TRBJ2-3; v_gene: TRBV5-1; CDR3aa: CASTLWGPSDTQYF; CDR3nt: TGCGCCAGCACCTTGTGGGGGCCCTCAGATACGCAGTATTTT
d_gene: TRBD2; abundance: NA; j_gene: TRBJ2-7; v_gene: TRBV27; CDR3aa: CASRPGGAGPMDYEQYF; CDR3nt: TGTGCCAGCAGGCCGGGGGGGGCGGGTCCGATGGACTACGAGCAGTACTTC
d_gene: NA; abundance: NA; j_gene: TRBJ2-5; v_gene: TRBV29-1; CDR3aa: CSVKGNEETQYF; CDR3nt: TGCAGCGTAAAGGGAAATGAAGAGACCCAGTACTTC
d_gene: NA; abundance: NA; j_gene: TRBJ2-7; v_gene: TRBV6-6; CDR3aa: CASSQVLQVYEQYF; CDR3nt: TGTGCCAGCAGTCAAGTTCTACAGGTCTACGAGCAGTACTTC
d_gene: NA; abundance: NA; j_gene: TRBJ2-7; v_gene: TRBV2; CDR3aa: CAIGVPPAYEQYF; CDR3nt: TGTGCAATCGGGGTCCCCCCGGCCTACGAGCAGTACTTC
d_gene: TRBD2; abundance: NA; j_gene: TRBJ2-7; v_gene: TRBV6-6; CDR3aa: CASSLTLAGGRNEQYF; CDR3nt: TGTGCCAGCAGCCTTACACTAGCGGGAGGCCGCAACGAGCAGTACTTC
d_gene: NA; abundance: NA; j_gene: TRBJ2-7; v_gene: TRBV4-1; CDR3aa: CASSQGPGSTYEQYF; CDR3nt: TGCGCCAGCAGCCAAGGACCGGGATCAACCTACGAGCAGTACTTC
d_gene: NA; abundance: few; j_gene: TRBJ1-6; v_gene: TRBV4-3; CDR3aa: CASSQGRVSNSPLHF; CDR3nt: TGCGCCAGCAGCCAAGGGAGGGTTTCAAATTCACCCCTCCACTTT
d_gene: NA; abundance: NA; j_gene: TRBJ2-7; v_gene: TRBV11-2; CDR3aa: CASSPDSSYEQYF; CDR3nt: TGTGCCAGCAGCCCAGACAGCTCCTACGAGCAGTACTTC
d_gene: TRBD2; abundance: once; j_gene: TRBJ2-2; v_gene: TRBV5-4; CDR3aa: CASGGGAGELFF; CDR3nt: TGTGCCAGCGGCGGGGGGGCCGGGGAGCTGTTTTTT
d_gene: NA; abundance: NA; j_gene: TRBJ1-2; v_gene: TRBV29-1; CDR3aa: CSVAAGGPGGYTF; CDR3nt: TGCAGCGTTGCCGCTGGGGGGCCTGGTGGCTACACCTTC
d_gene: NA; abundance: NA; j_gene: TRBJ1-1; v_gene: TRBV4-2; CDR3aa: CASSQEQSGGTEAFF; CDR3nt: TGTGCCAGCAGCCAAGAGCAATCGGGCGGCACTGAAGCTTTCTTT
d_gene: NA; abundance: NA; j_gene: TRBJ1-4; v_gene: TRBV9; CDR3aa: CASSARTGPDGEKLFF; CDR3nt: TGTGCCAGCAGCGCCCGGACGGGTCCGGATGGGGAAAAACTGTTTTTT
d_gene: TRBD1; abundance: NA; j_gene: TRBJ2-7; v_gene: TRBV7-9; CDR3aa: CASSSTGDEQYF; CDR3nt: TGTGCCAGCAGTTCAACAGGGGACGAGCAGTACTTC
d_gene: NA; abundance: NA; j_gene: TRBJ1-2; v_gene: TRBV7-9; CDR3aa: CASSLTTENRYGYTF; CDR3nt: TGTGCCAGCAGCTTGACGACAGAAAATCGCTATGGCTACACCTTC
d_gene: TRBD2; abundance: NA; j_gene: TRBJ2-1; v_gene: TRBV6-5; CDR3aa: CASRYGTSGYNEQFF; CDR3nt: TGTGCCAGCCGCTACGGGACTAGCGGTTACAATGAGCAGTTCTTC
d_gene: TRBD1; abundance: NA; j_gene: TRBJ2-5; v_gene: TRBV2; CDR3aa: CAVTGSETQYF; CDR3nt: TGTGCTGTGACAGGGTCAGAGACCCAGTACTTC
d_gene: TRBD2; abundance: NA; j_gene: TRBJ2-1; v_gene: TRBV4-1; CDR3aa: CASSQERGGLAVLYNEQFF; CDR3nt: TGCGCCAGCAGCCAAGAAAGGGGGGGACTAGCGGTTCTGTACAATGAGCAGTTCTTC
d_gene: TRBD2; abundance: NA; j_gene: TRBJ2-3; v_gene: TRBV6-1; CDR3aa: CASSVPGGFTDTQYF; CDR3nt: TGTGCCAGCAGTGTCCCGGGGGGGTTCACAGATACGCAGTATTTT
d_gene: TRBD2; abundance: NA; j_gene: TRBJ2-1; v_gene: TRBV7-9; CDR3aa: CASSLLSSGLYNEQFF; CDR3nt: TGTGCCAGCAGCTTACTTAGTAGCGGGCTTTACAATGAGCAGTTCTTC
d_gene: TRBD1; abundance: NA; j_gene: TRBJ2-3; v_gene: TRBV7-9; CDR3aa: CASSSVGEGGPDTQYF; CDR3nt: TGTGCCAGCAGCTCGGTTGGAGAAGGGGGCCCAGATACGCAGTATTTT
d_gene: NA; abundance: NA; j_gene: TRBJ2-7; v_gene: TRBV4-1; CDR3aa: CASSQTRDFLYEQYF; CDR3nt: TGCGCCAGCAGCCAAACCCGGGACTTCTTATACGAGCAGTACTTC
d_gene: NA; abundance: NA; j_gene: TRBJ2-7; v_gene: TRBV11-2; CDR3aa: CASSSREAYEQYF; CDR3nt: TGTGCCAGCAGCTCCAGGGAGGCCTACGAGCAGTACTTC
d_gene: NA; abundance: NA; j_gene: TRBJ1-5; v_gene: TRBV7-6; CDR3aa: CASSLGTAGSNQPQHF; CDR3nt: TGTGCCAGCAGCTTAGGGACAGCCGGGAGCAATCAGCCCCAGCATTTT
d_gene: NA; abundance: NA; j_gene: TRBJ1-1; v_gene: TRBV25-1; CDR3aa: CASSEEASMNTEAFF; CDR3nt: TGTGCCAGCAGTGAAGAGGCATCTATGAACACTGAAGCTTTCTTT
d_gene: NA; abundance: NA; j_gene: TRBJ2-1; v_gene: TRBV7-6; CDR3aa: CASSPRTAYNEQFF; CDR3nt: TGTGCCAGCAGCCCCCGGACTGCCTACAATGAGCAGTTCTTC
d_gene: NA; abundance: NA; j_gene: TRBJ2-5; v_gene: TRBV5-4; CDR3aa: CASSLGPSQETQYF; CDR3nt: TGTGCCAGCAGCTTGGGACCGTCCCAAGAGACCCAGTACTTC
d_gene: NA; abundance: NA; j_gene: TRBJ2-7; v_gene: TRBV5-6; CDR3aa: CASSSGTTGNRYF; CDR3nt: TGTGCCAGCAGCTCAGGAACTACAGGGAATCGGTACTTC
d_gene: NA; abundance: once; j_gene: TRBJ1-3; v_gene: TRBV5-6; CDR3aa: CASSLGGASNTIYF; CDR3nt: TGTGCCAGCAGCTTGGGGGGCGCGAGTAACACCATATATTTT
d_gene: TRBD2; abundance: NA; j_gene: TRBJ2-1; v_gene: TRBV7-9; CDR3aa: CASSVTSGRGNEQFF; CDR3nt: TGTGCCAGCAGCGTGACTAGCGGGAGAGGCAATGAGCAGTTCTTC
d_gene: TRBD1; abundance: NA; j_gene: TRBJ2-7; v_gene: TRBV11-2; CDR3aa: CASSLGWTGHGEQYF; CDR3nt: TGTGCCAGCAGCTTAGGGTGGACAGGGCACGGCGAGCAGTACTTC
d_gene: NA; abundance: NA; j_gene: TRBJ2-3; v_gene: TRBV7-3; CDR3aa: CASSRDSSTDTQYF; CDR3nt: TGTGCCAGCAGCCGTGACTCCAGCACAGATACGCAGTATTTT
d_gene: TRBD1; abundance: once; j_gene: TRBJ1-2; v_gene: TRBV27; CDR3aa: CASGGQGLRGYTF; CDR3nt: TGTGCCAGTGGGGGACAGGGCTTACGGGGCTACACCTTC
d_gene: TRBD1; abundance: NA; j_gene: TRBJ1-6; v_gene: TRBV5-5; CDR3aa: CASSLTGLNSPLHF; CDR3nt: TGTGCCAGCAGCCTGACAGGGCTTAATTCACCCCTCCACTTT
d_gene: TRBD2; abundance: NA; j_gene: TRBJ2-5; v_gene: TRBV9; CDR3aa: CASSDGTSGALETQYF; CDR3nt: TGTGCCAGCAGCGATGGGACTAGCGGGGCCCTAGAGACCCAGTACTTC
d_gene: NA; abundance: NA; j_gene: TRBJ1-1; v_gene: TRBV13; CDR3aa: CASSPPDGGLAFF; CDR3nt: TGTGCCAGCAGCCCCCCGGACGGGGGGTTAGCTTTCTTT
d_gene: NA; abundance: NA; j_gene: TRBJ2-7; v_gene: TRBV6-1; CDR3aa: CASSELAYEQYF; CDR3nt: TGTGCCAGCAGTGAGCTAGCCTACGAGCAGTACTTC
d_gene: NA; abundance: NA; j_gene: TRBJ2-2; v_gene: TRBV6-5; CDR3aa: CASSYSTGNTGELFF; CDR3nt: TGTGCCAGCAGTTACTCTACGGGGAACACCGGGGAGCTGTTTTTT